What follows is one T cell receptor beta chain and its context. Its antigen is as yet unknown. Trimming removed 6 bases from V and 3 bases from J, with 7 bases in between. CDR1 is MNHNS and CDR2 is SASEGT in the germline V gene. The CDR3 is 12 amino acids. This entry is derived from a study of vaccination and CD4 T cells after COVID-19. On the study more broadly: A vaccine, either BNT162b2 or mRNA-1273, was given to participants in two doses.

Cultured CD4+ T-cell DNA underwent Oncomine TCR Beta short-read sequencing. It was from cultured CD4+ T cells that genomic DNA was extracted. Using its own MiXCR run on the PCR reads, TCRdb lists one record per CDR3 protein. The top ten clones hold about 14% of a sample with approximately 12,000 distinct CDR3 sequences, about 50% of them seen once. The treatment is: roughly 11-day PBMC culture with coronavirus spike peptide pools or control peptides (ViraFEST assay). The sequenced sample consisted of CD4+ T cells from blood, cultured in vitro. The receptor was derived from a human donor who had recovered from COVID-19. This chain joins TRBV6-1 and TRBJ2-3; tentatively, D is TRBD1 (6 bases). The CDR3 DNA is TGTGCCAGCAGCCAGGGGACAGATACGCAGTATTTT. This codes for CASSQGTDTQYF.